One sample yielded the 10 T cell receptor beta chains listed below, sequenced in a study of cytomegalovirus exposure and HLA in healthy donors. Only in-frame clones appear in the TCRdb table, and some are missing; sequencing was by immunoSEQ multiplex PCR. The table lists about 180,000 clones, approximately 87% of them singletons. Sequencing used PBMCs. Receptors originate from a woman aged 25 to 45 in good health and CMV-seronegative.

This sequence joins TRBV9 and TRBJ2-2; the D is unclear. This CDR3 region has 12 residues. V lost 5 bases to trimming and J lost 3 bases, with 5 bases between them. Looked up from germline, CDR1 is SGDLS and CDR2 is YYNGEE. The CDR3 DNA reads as TGTGCCAGCAGACGGTACACCGGGGAGCTGTTTTTT. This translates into CASRRYTGELFF.

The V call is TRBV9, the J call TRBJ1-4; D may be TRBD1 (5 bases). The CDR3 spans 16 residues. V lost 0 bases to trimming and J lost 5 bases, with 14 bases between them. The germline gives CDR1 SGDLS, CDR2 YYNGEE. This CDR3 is CASSVDTGRRNEKLFF. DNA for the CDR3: TGTGCCAGCAGCGTAGATACAGGACGGAGAAATGAAAAACTGTTTTTT. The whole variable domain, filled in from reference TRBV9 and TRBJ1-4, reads DSGVTQTPKHLITATGQRVTLRCSPRSGDLSVYWYQQSLDQGLQFLIQYYNGEERAKGNILERFSAQQFPDLHSELNLSSLELGDSALYFCASSVDTGRRNEKLFFGSGTQLSVL.

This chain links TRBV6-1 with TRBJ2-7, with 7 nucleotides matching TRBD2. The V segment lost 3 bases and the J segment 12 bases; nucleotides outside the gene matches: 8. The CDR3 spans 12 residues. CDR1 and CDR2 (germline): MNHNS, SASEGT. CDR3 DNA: TGTGCCAGCAGTGATGGTCTAGCTAGCGGGTACTTC. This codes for CASSDGLASGYF.

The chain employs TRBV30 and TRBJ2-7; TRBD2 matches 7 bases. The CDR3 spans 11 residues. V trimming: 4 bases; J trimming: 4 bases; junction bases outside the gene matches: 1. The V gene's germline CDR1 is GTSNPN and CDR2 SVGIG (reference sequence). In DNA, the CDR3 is TGTGCCTGGAAGCGGGGTTACGAGCAGTACTTC. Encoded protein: CAWKRGYEQYF.

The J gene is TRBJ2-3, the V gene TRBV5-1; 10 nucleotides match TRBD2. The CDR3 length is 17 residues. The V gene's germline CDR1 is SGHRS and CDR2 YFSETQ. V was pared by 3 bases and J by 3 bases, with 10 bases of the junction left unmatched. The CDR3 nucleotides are TGCGCCAGCAGCTATGAGCGGGGGGGCAGGGAAACAGATACGCAGTATTTT. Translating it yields CASSYERGGRETDTQYF. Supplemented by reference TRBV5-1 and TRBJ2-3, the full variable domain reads KAGVTQTPRYLIKTRGQQVTLSCSPISGHRSVSWYQQTPGQGLQFLFEYFSETQRNKGNFPGRFSGRQFSNSRSEMNVSTLELGDSALYLCASSYERGGRETDTQYFGPGTRLTVL.

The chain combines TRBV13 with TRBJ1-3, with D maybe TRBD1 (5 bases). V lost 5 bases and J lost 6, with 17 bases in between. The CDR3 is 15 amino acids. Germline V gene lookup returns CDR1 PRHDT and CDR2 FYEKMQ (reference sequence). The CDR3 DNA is TGTGCCAGCAGCCTGGGACTCCAAAGGGCAAACACCATATATTTT. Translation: CASSLGLQRANTIYF.

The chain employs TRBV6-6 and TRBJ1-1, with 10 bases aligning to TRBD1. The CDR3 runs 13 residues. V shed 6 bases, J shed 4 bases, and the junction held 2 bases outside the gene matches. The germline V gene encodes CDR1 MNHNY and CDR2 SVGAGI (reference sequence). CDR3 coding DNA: TGTGCCAGCAGAAGGACAGGGGGCACTGAAGCTTTCTTT. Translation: CASRRTGGTEAFF.

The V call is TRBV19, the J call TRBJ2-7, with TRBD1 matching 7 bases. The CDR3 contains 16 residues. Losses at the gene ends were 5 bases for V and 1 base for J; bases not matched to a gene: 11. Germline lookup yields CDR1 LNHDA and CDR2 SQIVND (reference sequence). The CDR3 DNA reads TGTGCCAGTAGTCCGGGCGCAAGCAGGGGGTCCTACGAGCAGTACTTC. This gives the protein CASSPGASRGSYEQYF.

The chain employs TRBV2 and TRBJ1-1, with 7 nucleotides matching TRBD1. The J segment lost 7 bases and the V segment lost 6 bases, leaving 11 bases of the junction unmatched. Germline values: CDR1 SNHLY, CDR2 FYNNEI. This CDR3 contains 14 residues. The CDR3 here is CASRAQTGKNEAFF. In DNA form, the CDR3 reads TGTGCCAGCAGAGCACAGACAGGGAAAAATGAAGCTTTCTTT.

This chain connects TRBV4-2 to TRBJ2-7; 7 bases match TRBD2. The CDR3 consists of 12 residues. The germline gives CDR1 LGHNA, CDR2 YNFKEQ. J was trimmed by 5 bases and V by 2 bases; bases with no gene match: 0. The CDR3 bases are TGTGCCAGCAGCCAACGGGGGGACGAGCAGTACTTC. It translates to CASSQRGDEQYF.